This T cell receptor (beta chain) originates from a study of blood T cells in healthy people across ages. Broader study findings: Leaving the PBMCs unsorted stopped any conclusive comparison of naive versus antigen-experienced cells. Versus aged donors, long-lived donors had higher diversity and more naive CD4+ cells.

Of note for this clonotype: The antigen remains undetermined.

A sample-barcoded 5' primer and a J-beta primer mix were used in a second PCR of roughly 7 to 11 cycles. Tags on each cDNA molecule came from a template-switch adaptor with 12 random nucleotides. MiXCR was run by TCRdb on the 5' RACE reads, yielding one entry per CDR3 protein. This sample carries around 2 million distinct CDR3 sequences, approximately 40% of them seen once, and the ten largest clones take 20% to 25%. This CDR3 contains 15 residues. Trimming took 6 bases from V and 3 from J; bases not matched to a gene: 6. This clonotype was sampled from a human donor in good health. The sequenced sample consisted of blood. This chain connects TRBV12-3 or TRBV12-4 to TRBJ1-2, with TRBD1 matching over 11 bases. CDR3 DNA sequence: TGTGCCAGCAGGGCCTGGGACAGGGGGGACTATGGCTACACCTTC. Amino acids: CASRAWDRGDYGYTF.